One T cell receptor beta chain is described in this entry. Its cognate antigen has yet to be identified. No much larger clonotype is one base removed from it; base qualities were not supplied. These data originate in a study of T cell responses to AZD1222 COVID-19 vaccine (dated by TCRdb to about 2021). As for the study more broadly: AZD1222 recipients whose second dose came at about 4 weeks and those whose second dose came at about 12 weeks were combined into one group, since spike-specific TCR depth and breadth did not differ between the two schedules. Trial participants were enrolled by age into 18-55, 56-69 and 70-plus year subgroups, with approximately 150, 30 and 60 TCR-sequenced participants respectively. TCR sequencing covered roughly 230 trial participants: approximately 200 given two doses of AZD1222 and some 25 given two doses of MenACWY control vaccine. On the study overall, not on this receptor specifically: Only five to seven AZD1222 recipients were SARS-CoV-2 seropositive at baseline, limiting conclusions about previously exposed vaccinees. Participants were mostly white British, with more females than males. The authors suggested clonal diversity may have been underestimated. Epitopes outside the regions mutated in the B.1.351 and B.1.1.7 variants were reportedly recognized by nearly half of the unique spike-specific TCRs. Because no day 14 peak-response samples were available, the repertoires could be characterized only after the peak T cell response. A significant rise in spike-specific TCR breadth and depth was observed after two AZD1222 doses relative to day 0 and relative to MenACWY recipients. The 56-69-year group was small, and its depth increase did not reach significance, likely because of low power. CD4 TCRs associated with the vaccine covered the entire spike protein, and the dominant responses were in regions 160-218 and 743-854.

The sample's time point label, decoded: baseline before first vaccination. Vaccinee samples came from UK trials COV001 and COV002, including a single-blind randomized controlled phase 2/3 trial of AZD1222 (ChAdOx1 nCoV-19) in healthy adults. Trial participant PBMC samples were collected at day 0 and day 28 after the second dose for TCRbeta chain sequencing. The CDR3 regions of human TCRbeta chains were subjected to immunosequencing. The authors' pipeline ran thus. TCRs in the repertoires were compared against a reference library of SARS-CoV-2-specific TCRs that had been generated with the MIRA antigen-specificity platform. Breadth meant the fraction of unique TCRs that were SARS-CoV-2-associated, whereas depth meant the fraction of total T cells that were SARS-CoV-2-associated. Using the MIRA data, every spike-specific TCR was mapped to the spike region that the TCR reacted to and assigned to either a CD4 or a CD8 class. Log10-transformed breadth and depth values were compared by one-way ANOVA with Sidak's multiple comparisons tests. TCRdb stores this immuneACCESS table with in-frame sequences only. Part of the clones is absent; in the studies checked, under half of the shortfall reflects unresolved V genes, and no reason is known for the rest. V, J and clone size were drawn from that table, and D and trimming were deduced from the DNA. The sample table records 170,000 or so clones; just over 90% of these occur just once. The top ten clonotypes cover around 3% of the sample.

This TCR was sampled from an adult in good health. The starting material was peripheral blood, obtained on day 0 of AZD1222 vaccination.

The DNA reads as follows: TGTGCCAGCAGTTTTAGCACCGGGGAGCTGTTTTTT. Translated, it gives CASSFSTGELFF. In this chain, TRBV27 is recombined with TRBJ2-2; the D gene is not confidently resolved. V sheds 3 bases and J sheds 4 bases, leaving 3 bases between their ends. The germline V gene (reference sequence) sets CDR1 to MNHEY and CDR2 to SMNVEV. Measured from the cysteine to the phenylalanine, the CDR3 is 12 residues long. Solely the CDR3 DNA is kept, with 36 bases framed from the first base.